These 5 T cell receptor beta chains came from one sample sequenced in a study of response to subunit inactivated influenza vaccine. TCRdb reprocessed the RT-PCR reads with MiXCR, giving one entry per CDR3 protein. The repertoire holds a few hundred thousand distinct CDR3 sequences, about a fifth seen once, with about 10% in the top ten. The sequencing here drew on PBMCs from blood, taken approximately 20 months after vaccination. Receptors originate from a man aged 50 to 69 who received an inactivated influenza vaccine.

The V call is TRBV6-2 or TRBV6-3, the J call TRBJ2-7; D is unclear. This CDR3 is 13 amino acids long. The V end was cut by 7 bases, the J end by 4 bases, with 14 bases between. Germline CDR1 MNHEY, CDR2 SVGEGT. For the CDR3, the DNA is TGTGCCAGCACCCAATCTAACCAGTACGAGCAGTACTTC. Translating it yields CASTQSNQYEQYF.

The chain recombines TRBV12-3 or TRBV12-4 with TRBJ1-6; D might be TRBD1 (6 bases). The length of the CDR3 is 14 residues. Deletions cut 3 bases from V and 8 bases from J, with 11 bases between. The CDR3 DNA sequence: TGTGCCAGCAGTTTTGGGAGGGGGTATTCACCCCTCCACTTT. Translating gives CASSFGRGYSPLHF.

In its sample, this clonotype was seen many times. The CDR3, as DNA: TGCGCCAGCAGCTTTCAAACAGGGACTAATGAAAAACTGTTTTTT. It translates to CASSFQTGTNEKLFF. V is TRBV5-1 and J is TRBJ1-4; D is possibly TRBD1 (6 bases). The CDR3 has 15 amino acids. CDR1 SGHRS and CDR2 YFSETQ come from the germline V gene. The V end was cut by 2 bases, the J end by 2 bases, with 10 bases between.

About this clonotype itself: A much larger clone differs from this one at a single base, so this may be a read error. The chain joins TRBV15 to TRBJ1-2; the D gene is possibly TRBD1 (5 bases). From germline, CDR1 is LNHNV and CDR2 YYDKDF (reference sequence). This CDR3 contains 15 residues. The CDR3 coding sequence is TGTGCCACCAGCAGTTCCGGGGCCGTGGGCTATGGCTGCACCTTC. Its translation: CATSSSGAVGYGCTF.

This clonotype was found many times. The rearrangement uses TRBV20-1 and TRBJ2-3, with D perhaps matching TRBD2 (6 bases). The germline gives CDR1 DFQATT, CDR2 SNEGSKA (reference sequence). Trimming left V 2 bases short and J 0 bases short, with 9 bases between. The CDR3 is 14 amino acids. CDR3 region: CSARRRGSTDTQYF. As DNA, the CDR3 is TGCAGTGCTAGAAGGAGGGGTAGCACAGATACGCAGTATTTT.